A selection of T cell receptor beta chains follows, all from one sample in a study of T-cell memory formation after mild COVID-19. TCRdb ran MiXCR on the 5' RACE reads and lists one entry per CDR3 protein. The data contain fewer than 350,000 distinct CDR3 sequences, approximately 14% of them singletons. Material: PBMCs or a T cell subset sorted from them (not recorded which). Receptors were obtained from a man between 18 and 35 years old who had mild COVID-19 (a few samples of this study predate the infection). Cell type and time point are not known. Both conserved end residues are part of each CDR3. D genes are given only for firm matches.

v_call,cdr3_length,d_call,cdr3_aa
TRBV5-1,13,TRBD2,CASTTGGGNEQFF
TRBV7-7,11,.,CASSPPRTQYF
TRBV12-3/TRBV12-4,15,TRBD2,CASSPRTSGDLEQFF
TRBV7-9,13,.,CASRGAMQETQYF
TRBV7-9,15,.,CASSTTGRTNYGYTF
TRBV7-2,14,TRBD1,CASSTGVDRVRIYF
TRBV4-3,15,.,CASSQVRREYNEQFF
TRBV14,12,.,CASSQDWSEQFF
TRBV5-1,16,.,CASAPMALFSYNEQFF
TRBV29-1,14,TRBD2,CSSRVAGVYNEQFF
TRBV20-1,16,TRBD1,CSAIPAGGGLNEKLFF